This T cell receptor beta chain derives from a study of Tregs in tolerant kidney transplant recipients. Generated by immunoSEQ multiplex PCR, the TCRdb table keeps only in-frame clones and is missing some. The sample gives about 66,000 clones, around 90% of which show up once; about 10% is in the top ten. A remark on this clone: Its antigen is unknown.

Germline V lookup: CDR1 LNHDA, CDR2 SQIVND (reference sequence). There are 11 residues in the CDR3. Trimming cost V 3 bases and J 7 bases, with 7 bases left between them. General study findings and limits: Some patients' samples used different primers over time, so nucleotide sequences weren't comparable.

Thawed PBMCs were FACS-sorted into unstimulated CD4+CD25+CD127- regulatory T cells, CD4+CD25- non-regulatory cells, CD4 and CD8 cells. This sequence joins TRBV19 and TRBJ2-7, with D possibly TRBD1 on 6 matching bases. The sample here was CD8+ T cells from blood, taken before the transplant. The source of this sequence is a human donor who received a combined kidney and bone marrow transplant. CDR3 coding DNA: TGTGCCAGTAGTATCACAGGGGAGCAGTACTTC. Translating it yields CASSITGEQYF.